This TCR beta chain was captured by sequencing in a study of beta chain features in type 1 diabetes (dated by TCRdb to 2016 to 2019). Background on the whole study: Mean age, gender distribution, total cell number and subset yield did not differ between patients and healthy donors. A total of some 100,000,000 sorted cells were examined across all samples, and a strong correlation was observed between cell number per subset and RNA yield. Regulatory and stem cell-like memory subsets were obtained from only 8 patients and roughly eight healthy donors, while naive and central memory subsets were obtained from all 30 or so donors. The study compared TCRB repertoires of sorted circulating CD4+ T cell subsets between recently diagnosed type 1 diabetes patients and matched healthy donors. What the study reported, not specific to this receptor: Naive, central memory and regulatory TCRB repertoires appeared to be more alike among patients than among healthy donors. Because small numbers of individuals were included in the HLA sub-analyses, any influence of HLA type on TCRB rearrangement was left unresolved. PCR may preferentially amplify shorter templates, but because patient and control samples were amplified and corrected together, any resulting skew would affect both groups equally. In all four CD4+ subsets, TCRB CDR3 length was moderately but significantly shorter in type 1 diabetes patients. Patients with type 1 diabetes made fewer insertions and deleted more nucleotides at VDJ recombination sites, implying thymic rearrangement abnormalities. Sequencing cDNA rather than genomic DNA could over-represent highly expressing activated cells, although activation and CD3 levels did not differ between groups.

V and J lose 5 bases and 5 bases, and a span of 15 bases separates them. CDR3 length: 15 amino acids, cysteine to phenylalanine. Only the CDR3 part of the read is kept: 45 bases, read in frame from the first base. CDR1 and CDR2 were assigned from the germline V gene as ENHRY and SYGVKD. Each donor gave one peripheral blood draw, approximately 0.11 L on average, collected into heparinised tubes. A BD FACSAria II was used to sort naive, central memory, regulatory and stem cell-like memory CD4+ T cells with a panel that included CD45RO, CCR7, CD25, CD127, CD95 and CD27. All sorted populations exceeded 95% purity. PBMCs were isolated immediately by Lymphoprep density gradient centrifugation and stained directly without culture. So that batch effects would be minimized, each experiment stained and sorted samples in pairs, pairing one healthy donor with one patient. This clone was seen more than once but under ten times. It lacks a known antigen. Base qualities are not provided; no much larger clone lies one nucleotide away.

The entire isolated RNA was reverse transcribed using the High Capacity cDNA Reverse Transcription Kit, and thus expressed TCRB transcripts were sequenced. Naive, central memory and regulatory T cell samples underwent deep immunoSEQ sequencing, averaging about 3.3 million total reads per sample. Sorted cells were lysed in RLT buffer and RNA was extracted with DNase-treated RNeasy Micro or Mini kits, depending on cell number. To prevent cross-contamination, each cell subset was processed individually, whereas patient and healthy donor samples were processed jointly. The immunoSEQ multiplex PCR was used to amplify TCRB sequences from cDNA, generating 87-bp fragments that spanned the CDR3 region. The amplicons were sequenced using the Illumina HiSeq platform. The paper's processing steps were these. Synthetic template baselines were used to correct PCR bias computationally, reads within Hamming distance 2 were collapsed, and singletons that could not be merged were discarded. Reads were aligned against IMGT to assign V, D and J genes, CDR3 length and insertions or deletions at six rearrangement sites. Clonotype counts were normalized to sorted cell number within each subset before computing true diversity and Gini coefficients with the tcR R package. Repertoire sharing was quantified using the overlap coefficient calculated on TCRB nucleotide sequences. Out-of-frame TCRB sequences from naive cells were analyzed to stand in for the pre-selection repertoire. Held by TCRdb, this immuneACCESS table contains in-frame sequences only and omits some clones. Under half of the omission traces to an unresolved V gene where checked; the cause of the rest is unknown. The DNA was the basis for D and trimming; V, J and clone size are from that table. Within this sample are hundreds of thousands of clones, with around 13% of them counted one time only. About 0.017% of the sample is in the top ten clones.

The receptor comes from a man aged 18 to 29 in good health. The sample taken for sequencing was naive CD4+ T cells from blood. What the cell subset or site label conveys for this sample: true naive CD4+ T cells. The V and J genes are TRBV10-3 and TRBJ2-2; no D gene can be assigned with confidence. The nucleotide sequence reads TGTGCCATCAGTCGAGACAATCTAAATACCGGGGAGCTGTTTTTT. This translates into CAISRDNLNTGELFF.